This T cell receptor beta chain comes out of a study of T cell changes during pregnancy in multiple sclerosis (dated by TCRdb to the late 2010s). A note on the overall study: In women with multiple sclerosis, the researchers looked at how the T cell repertoire shifted as pregnancy progressed.

The germline V gene supplies CDR1 SQVTM and CDR2 ANQGSEA. The CDR3 spans 13 residues, from the cysteine through the phenylalanine. Only the CDR3 DNA is retained, 39 bases long and in frame from the first base. The V end loses 6 bases and the J end loses 4 bases, and a stretch of 16 bases separates them. Library generation was performed with the immunoSEQ multiplex PCR assay. TCRdb re-hosts the immuneACCESS table, in-frame sequences only. Its copies lack some clones; in the studies checked, an unresolved V gene accounts for under half of them, and the cause for the rest is not known. Here the sample has about 67,000 clones; about 91% occur a single time. The ten largest clones take up roughly 2% of the sample. Points on this clone: The antigen this receptor binds is unknown. Base qualities are not recorded, but no much larger clone differs from it by a single base.

The chain uses TRBV29-1 and TRBJ2-7; D gene: possibly TRBD1, on 6 matching bases. The sequences come from peripheral blood, collected in the first trimester of pregnancy. This clonotype was sampled from a female donor with multiple sclerosis, enrolled in a pregnancy study. The DNA sequence is given as TGCAGCGTAGCCCGGGACACAGGTTACGAGCAGTACTTC. The resulting protein is CSVARDTGYEQYF.